This TCR beta chain was sequenced during a study of Ad26.COV2.S vaccination and SARS-CoV-2 variants. Study-wide results and caveats: Non-spike TCR breadth did not differ much between vaccine and placebo recipients.

The repertoire was sequenced with immunoSEQ multiplex PCR; TCRdb's copy has only in-frame clones and lacks some. The repertoire includes about 470,000 clones, 80% to 95% of them detected once, and 4.3% sits in the top ten. Treatment here: approximately 18 received Ad26.COV2.S at low or high dose, single or two shots; roughly five received placebo; per-sample allocation not given. Vaccine and placebo recipients were sampled on day 63 after the first injection. An Ad26 vector expressing Wuhan-strain SARS-CoV-2 spike constituted the vaccine. Turning to this clone: Its target is not known.

V lost 5 bases, J lost 2 bases, and 1 base stayed unmatched. The CDR3 loop spans 14 amino acids. Per the germline V gene, CDR1 is SNHLY and CDR2 is FYNNEI. J is TRBJ2-5 and V is TRBV2; TRBD1 aligns across 11 bases. Sequences were derived from peripheral blood, sampled in a trial of Ad26.COV2.S vaccine versus placebo. This clonotype was obtained from a person aged 18-60 years who received the Ad26.COV2.S COVID-19 vaccine or a placebo. The DNA of the CDR3 is TGTGCCAGCAGTTGGGACAGGGGGCAAGAGACCCAGTACTTC. Residues: CASSWDRGQETQYF.